This T cell receptor (beta chain) was obtained from a study of T cells in Graves' hyperthyroidism and ophthalmopathy. Each diagnosis drew on symptoms, thyroxine, TRAb, thyroid ultrasound and orbital computed tomography findings. TCR beta CDR3 region amplification was performed from RNA transcripts. First-round RT-PCR of the TCR CDR3 relied on the HTBI primer set. TCRdb reanalysed the multiplex PCR reads using MiXCR and keeps one entry per CDR3 protein. In the table there are fewer than 600,000 distinct CDR3 sequences, approximately 15% of which are singletons. CDR1 and CDR2 from the germline V gene are MNHEY and SVGEGT. This CDR3 contains 14 residues. The germline V and J ends were trimmed by 6 bases and 1 base, with 12 bases remaining between them. This clonotype was detected only a few times.

The chain is built from TRBV6-2 or TRBV6-3 and TRBJ2-5; a possible D gene is TRBD2 (5 bases). Input material: blood. The receptor was isolated from a woman younger than 35 with Graves' hyperthyroidism. CDR3 amino acids: CASSKLVLQETQYF. CDR3 DNA sequence: TGTGCCAGCAGCAAACTAGTTCTCCAAGAGACCCAGTACTTC.